The entry that follows covers one T cell receptor beta chain sequence. Which antigen it targets is not known. No clone much larger than this one lies a single base away; base qualities are absent. Library generation was performed with the immunoSEQ multiplex PCR assay. The multiplex PCR relied on a mix of 60 forward primers for TCR Vbeta segments and 13 reverse primers for TCR Jbeta segments. The CDR3 region of rearranged TCR beta genes was amplified from genomic DNA by a multiplex PCR assay. Amplified TCR beta libraries were sequenced as 87-base-pair reads on the Illumina HiSeq System. The paper's processing steps were these. A later analysis tallied some 79 million unique TCR beta chains across the 700 or so repertoires, and 10 million to 11 million of those chains were shared by two or more donors. A nearest-neighbor algorithm error-corrected the raw reads and collapsed the reads into unique sequences, merging closely related sequences to remove PCR and sequencing errors. V, D and J gene segments were assigned by aligning CDR3 sequences to IMGT reference sequences. For a sequence to be retained, a match of at least six nucleotides was required to both a V gene segment and a J gene segment. A rearrangement counted as productive if the CDR3 had no stop codons and remained in frame with V and J, and every other rearrangement counted as non-productive. Following IMGT convention, CDR3 was defined as the stretch from the second conserved V-encoded cysteine up to the conserved J-encoded phenylalanine. The earlier analysis of fewer than 700 of the donors excluded sequences that lacked an unambiguous match to a single V gene segment. An earlier analysis of 450 to 650 of the donors called V segments functional above 56.7% productive rearrangements and segregating when the between-donor standard deviation exceeded 5%. A statistical classification framework was built to diagnose cytomegalovirus status from the catalog of TCR beta chain sequences. In a later analysis, V and J genes were assigned by comparing TCR nucleotide sequences against IMGT/GENE-DB human TR gene sequences. Using the TCRdist pipeline, a later analysis assigned CDR3 sequences along with most-parsimonious VDJ recombination scenarios. In a later analysis, each TCR beta chain was defined by its CDR3 amino acid sequence together with its V-gene family, and reads lacking a unique V-gene family were excluded. In a later analysis, a few hundred highly shared, low-generation-probability nucleotide sequences were removed to address suspected cross-contamination and a sequencing artifact. In a later analysis, a clonal expansion index was calculated for each public chain from normalized within-repertoire ranks of inferred template counts. A later analysis computed generation probabilities with a VDJ recombination model fitted to out-of-frame rearrangements, and checked the results against IGoR. In a later analysis, hypergeometric tests were used to score TCR-TCR, TCR-HLA and TCR-CMV co-occurrence, with a repertoire-size bias correction applied to TCR pairs. In a later analysis, false discovery rates were estimated by permuting HLA or CMV assignments 20 times. In a later analysis, co-occurring TCRs were grouped with DBSCAN, and TCRdist sequence similarity was added when clustering was performed within HLA-allele-positive subsets. Repertoires with fewer than 30,000 or more than 120,000 public chains were left out of co-occurrence clustering, as were four to six repertoires with anomalous nucleotide sharing. TCRdb re-hosts the immuneACCESS table, in-frame sequences only. Its copies lack some clones; in the studies checked, an unresolved V gene accounts for under half of them, and the cause for the rest is not known. The V and J calls and the clone size are those of that table, but D and trimming were determined from the DNA. Here the sample has about 140,000 clones; around four fifths occur a single time. Approximately 1.5% of the sample comes from the top ten.

The data are from a study of cytomegalovirus exposure and HLA in healthy donors (dated by TCRdb to about 2017). Notes on the research overall: In an earlier analysis of 550 to 750 of the donors, 276 Gb of sequence data and 117 million unique TCR beta sequences from about 180 million T cells were reported. About 280 gigabases of sequencing data and 70 million to 100 million unique TCR sequences made up an early release that covered approximately 620 HLA-typed donors. Among the roughly 390 genotyped donors, under 90% belonged to the genetic ancestry cluster associated with self-reported Caucasian donors. The study aimed to test whether cataloging public T cell receptors could reveal signatures of past pathogen exposure. The T cell repertoires of some 700 subjects were profiled by immunosequencing and related to cytomegalovirus serostatus. Along with the approximately 700-subject first cohort, a separate validation cohort of over a hundred different subjects was used. The study combined high-throughput TCR immunosequencing, statistical association of individual TCRs with disease status, and machine learning to predict cytomegalovirus infection status. A later analysis re-analyzed previously published TCR beta repertoires from 500 to 700 donors and added high-resolution HLA genotyping to study TCR occurrence patterns. Rather than using new phenotypic data, the later analysis identified candidate immune exposures from TCR beta sequences and from how often those sequences occurred across donors. In an earlier analysis of roughly 540 of the donors, high-throughput TCR beta sequencing was used to judge whether each TCR beta V gene segment behaved as functional or pseudogenic. Donor age, sex, ethnicity and CMV serostatus were compiled together with the repertoire data. Genome-wide SNP genotypes for about 65% of the 666 donors were used in a later genetic analysis, which treated that subset as a discovery cohort. All discovery cohort repertoires had been generated on a single sequencing platform. Both class I and class II loci were covered by HLA typing, at four-digit resolution. The number of typed donors differed by locus: about 620-640 for A, B, C, DRB1 and DQB1; some 500 for DQA1; 600 to 610 for DPA1; and about 450 for DPB1. A handful of DR-DQ haplotypes were treated as single units for association and clustering because of strong linkage in the cohort. Among around 400 genotyped donors of the cohort, an average of about 240,000 unique TCR beta nucleotide sequences was sequenced per donor, of which about 18% were non-productive. General study outcomes and caveats: Seventeen rarely observed V segments, including chromosome 9 orphons, were excluded from the earlier analysis of some 590 of the donors because counts were too low. The authors suggested that the approach could potentially be extended to other disease states and immunological phenotypes. In a later analysis, HLA-associated TCR beta chains were found to be more clonally expanded and to have lower generation probabilities than equally common non-associated chains. In a later analysis, most CMV-associated TCR beta chains were found to appear HLA-restricted, with HLA associations seemingly driven largely by CMV exposure. A later analysis found that TCR association rates varied across HLA loci, with DRB1 alleles showing the most associated TCRs and HLA-C alleles the fewest. The classifier was reported to diagnose cytomegalovirus status with high specificity and sensitivity in both the original and validation cohorts. While some public TCRs were present in many individuals, most TCR sequences turned up only very rarely across donors. Correlated functional status among segregating V segments might reflect linkage disequilibrium, but an unknown experimental factor could not be ruled out. Some IMGT-functional V segments, including TRBV6-2 and TRBV6-3, could not be told apart with the 87-base-pair reads, so those segments were excluded. When HLA alleles, especially DR and DQ, strongly co-occurred, attributing TCR associations to individual alleles was difficult. The cohort was sequenced for TCR beta chains only, and without alpha or paired-chain data the features that could be detected were limited. Compared with the roughly 600-donor mean, donors in an Asian-associated ancestry cluster had fewer N-insertions in productive TCRs, according to a later genetic analysis. Because some donors lacked HLA typing at each locus, the association tests relied only on the typed subset. A few of the identified cytomegalovirus-associated TCR beta chains were confirmed in vitro to be specific for cytomegalovirus antigens. A further reported finding was that TCR beta sequences accurately predicted the HLA-A and HLA-B alleles for most subjects in the first cohort. A total of 164 TCR beta chains were listed by the study as associated with cytomegalovirus. Specific HLA alleles were associated with 15,000 to 20,000 TCR beta sequences at a false discovery rate of 0.05 in a later analysis. In a later genetic analysis, a missense DCLRE1C variant was associated with V-gene and J-gene trimming of TCR beta chains, and the association was replicated in an independent cohort. A cluster of highly shared sequence variants was judged likely to be a technical artifact of the sequencing pipeline. Presence/absence analyses assumed roughly uniform sequencing depth across donors, an assumption that may not hold. In a later analysis, several top co-occurrence clusters were reported to appear linked to parvovirus B19, influenza, CMV and Epstein-Barr virus. In an earlier analysis of about 550 of the donors, most TCR beta V segments were observed in productive rearrangements about 87% or about 30% of the time, broadly matching IMGT annotations. The only immune exposure information available for the cohort was CMV serostatus.

The cohort consisted of approximately 690 healthy bone marrow donors. All cohort members were sampled while nominally healthy, although unrecorded immune exposures were likely present. The donor was CMV seropositive and was included in the group of 250 to 350 seropositive cohort members. Each donor provided a peripheral blood sample, and peripheral blood mononuclear cells were used for TCR beta sequencing. The Qiagen DNeasy Blood Extraction Kit was used to extract genomic DNA from the blood cell samples. Ends trimmed: V by 0 bases, J by 5 bases; bases unmatched to a gene: 3. Taken from cysteine to phenylalanine, the CDR3 has 14 residues. Only the CDR3 region is kept as DNA, spanning 42 bases read in frame from base 1. Via the germline V gene, CDR1 is SQVTM and CDR2 ANQGSEA.

The chain uses TRBV29-1 and TRBJ2-3, with 9 bases matching TRBD2. This sequence was found in a man between 25 and 39 years old in good health and CMV-seropositive. The sequenced sample was PBMCs. The CDR3 reads CSVEDLAGLDTQYF. The DNA is as follows: TGCAGCGTTGAAGACCTAGCGGGGTTAGATACGCAGTATTTT.